This TCR beta chain was documented in a study of T-cell memory formation after mild COVID-19. The wider study: Largely, the TCR clusters proved donor specific.

This CDR3 has 16 amino acids. V was pared by 3 bases and J by 5 bases, with 9 bases of the junction left unmatched. Germline V gene data show CDR1 as SEHNR and CDR2 as FQNEAQ (reference sequence). This clonotype was seen many times. TCRdb ran MiXCR on the 5' RACE reads and lists one entry per CDR3 protein. This table has roughly 50,000 distinct CDR3 sequences, around a tenth appearing once. This chain joins TRBV7-9 and TRBJ2-3; TRBD1 matches 9 bases. The clonotype was recovered from a man aged 18 to 29 who had mild COVID-19 (a few samples of this study predate the infection). Cell type and time point are not known. Input material: PBMCs or a T cell subset sorted from them (not recorded which). CDR3 coding DNA: TGTGCCAGCAGCTTCTGGACAGGGGCGTCCGGAGATACGCAGTATTTT. The encoded protein is CASSFWTGASGDTQYF. The variable domain in full, completed from reference TRBV7-9 and TRBJ2-3, reads DTGVSQNPRHKITKRGQNVTFRCDPISEHNRLYWYRQTLGQGPEFLTYFQNEAQLEKSRLLSDRFSAERPKGSFSTLEIQRTEQGDSAMYLCASSFWTGASGDTQYFGPGTRLTVL.